Sequencing of this T cell receptor beta chain was carried out in a study of regulatory T cells in long-lasting Graves disease. In building TCR beta libraries, iRepertoire HTBI primers were used together with Arm-PCR of CDR3 regions. A single record per CDR3 protein comes from TCRdb applying MiXCR to the multiplex PCR reads. Of 400,000 to 450,000 distinct CDR3 sequences in the sample, roughly 17% were seen once. This clonotype was recorded many times. CDR3 length equals 13 residues. Germline CDR1 and CDR2: LNHNV and YYDKDF (reference sequence). With 5 bases clipped from V and 4 bases from J, the junction kept 4 bases outside the gene matches. Regarding time point: newly diagnosed GD, antithyroid drugs for less than 3 months. Scientists built the TCR library using RNA that was extracted from PBMCs. Collection of peripheral blood (about 10 milliliters) was done using EDTA tubes. The data were also submitted as part of a second study, on T cells in Graves' hyperthyroidism and ophthalmopathy.

This specimen consisted of peripheral blood mononuclear cells (PBMCs), obtained at new diagnosis, from a patient treated with antithyroid drugs. This TCR came from a woman aged 25 to 45 with Graves disease. This sequence joins TRBV15 and TRBJ1-1; 7 bases are a match to TRBD1. The DNA of the CDR3 is TGTGCCACCAGCCGCAGGGGGAGCACTGAAGCTTTCTTT. The encoded protein is CATSRRGSTEAFF.